Included here is one TCR beta chain sequence, with context. The CDR3 extends over 14 amino acids. Germline V CDR1 and CDR2: MNHEY, SVGAGI. The ends lost 6 bases at V and 3 bases at J; junction bases unmatched: 3. Using immunoSEQ multiplex PCR, the repertoire was profiled, and TCRdb retains in-frame clones only, with some absent. The profile shows about 80,000 clones, roughly four fifths of them singletons. This record belongs to a study of T cell clones after liver transplantation. Whole-study context: A pre-transplant mixed lymphocyte reaction with TCRbeta sequencing defined graft-donor-reactive clones followed in post-transplant blood. Pre-transplant mixed lymphocyte reactions yielded third-party-reactive TCRbeta sequences as comparators for graft-donor-reactive sequences.

The source is a human patient who received a liver transplant. Some of the T cells may derive from the graft donor. J is TRBJ1-4 and V is TRBV6-5, with 8 bases identical to TRBD1. Material: CD4+ T cells from blood, obtained 45 to 47 months after liver transplant. The CDR3 reads CASRSQGANEKLFF. The CDR3 nucleotides are TGTGCCAGCAGATCACAGGGGGCTAATGAAAAACTGTTTTTT.